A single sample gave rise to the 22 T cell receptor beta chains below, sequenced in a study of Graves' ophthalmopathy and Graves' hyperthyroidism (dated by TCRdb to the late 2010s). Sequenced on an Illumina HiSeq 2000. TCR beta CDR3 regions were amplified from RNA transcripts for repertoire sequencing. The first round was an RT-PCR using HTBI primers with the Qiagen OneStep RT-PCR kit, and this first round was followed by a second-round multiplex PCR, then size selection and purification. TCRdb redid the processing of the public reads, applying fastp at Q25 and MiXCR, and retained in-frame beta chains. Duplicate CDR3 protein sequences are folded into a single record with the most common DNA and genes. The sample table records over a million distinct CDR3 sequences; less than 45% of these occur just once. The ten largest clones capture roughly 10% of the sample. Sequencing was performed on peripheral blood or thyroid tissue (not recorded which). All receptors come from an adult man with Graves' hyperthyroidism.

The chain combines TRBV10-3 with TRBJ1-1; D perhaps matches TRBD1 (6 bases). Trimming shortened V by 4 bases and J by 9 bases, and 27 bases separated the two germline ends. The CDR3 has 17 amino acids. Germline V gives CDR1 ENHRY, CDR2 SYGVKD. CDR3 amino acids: CAISVGSDGRGGAKAFF. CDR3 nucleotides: TGTGCCATCAGTGTTGGTAGTGACGGGCGTGGGGGGGCCAAAGCTTTCTTT.

The CDR3 sequence: CANRYRATQSGSLFF. The CDR3 DNA sequence: TGTGCCAACAGGTACAGGGCCACTCAATCCGGGTCGCTGTTTTTT. V is TRBV2 and J is TRBJ2-2; tentatively, D is TRBD1 (6 bases). V lost 10 bases and J lost 13, with 28 bases in between. Germline CDR1 SNHLY, CDR2 FYNNEI. The CDR3 spans 15 residues.

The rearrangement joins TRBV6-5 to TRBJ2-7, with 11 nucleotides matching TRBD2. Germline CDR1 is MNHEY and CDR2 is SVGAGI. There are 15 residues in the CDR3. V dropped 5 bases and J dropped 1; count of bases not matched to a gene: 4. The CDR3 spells CASSDRLAGSYEQYF. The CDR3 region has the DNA TGTGCCAGCAGTGACCGACTAGCGGGGTCCTACGAGCAGTACTTC.

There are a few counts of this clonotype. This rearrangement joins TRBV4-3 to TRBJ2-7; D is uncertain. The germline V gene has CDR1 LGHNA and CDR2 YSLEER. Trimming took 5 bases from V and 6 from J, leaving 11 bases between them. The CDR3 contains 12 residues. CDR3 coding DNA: TGCGCCAGCAGCTCCCCCCCGGGCGAGCAGTACTTC. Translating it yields CASSSPPGEQYF.

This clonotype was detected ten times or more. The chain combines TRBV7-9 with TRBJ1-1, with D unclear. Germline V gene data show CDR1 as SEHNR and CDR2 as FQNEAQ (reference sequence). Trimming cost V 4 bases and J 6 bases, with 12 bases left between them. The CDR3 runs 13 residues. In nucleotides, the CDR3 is TGTGCCAGCAGCTCGGCCTTTGTAGCTGAAGCTTTCTTT. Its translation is CASSSAFVAEAFF.

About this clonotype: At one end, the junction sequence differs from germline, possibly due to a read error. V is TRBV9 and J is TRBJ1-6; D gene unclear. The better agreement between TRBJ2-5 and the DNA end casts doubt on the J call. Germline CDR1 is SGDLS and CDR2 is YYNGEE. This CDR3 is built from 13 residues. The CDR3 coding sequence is TGTGCCAGCAGCGTAGATAGGCAAGAGGCCCAGTACTTC. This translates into CASSVDRQEAQYF.

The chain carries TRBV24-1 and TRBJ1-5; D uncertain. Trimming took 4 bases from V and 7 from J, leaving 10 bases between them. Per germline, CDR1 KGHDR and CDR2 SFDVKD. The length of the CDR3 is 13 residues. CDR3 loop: CATSDPGRQPQHF. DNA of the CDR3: TGTGCCACCAGTGACCCGGGGAGGCAGCCCCAGCATTTT.

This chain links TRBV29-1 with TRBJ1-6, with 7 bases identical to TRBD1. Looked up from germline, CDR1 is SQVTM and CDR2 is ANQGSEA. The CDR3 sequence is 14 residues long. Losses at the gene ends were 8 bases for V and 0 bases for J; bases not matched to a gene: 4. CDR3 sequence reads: CSFDRASYNSPLHF. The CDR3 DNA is TGCAGCTTCGACAGGGCCTCCTATAATTCACCCCTCCACTTT.

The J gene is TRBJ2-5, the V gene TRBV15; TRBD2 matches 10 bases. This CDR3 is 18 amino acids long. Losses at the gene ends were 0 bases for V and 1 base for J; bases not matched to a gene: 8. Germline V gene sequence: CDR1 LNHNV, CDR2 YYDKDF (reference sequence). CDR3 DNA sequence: TGTGCCACCAGCAGAGACTCCTTACTAGCGGGGCTCCAAGAGACCCAGTACTTC. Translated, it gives CATSRDSLLAGLQETQYF.

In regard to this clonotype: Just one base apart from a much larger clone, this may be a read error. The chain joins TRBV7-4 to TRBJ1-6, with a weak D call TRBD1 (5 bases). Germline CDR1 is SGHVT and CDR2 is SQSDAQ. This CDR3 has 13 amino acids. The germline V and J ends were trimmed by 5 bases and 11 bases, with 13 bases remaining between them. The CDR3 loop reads CASSRGFAPPLHF. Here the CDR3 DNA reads TGTGCCAGCAGCAGGGGTTTCGCTCCACCCCTCCACTTT.

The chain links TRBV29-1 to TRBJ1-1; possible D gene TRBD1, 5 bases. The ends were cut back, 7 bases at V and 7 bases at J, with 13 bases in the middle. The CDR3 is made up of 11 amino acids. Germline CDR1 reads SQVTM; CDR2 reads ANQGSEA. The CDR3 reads CSAKQEIEAFF. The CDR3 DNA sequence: TGCAGCGCCAAACAGGAAATTGAAGCTTTCTTT. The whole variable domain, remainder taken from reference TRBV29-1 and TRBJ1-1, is SAVISQKPSRDICQRGTSLTIQCQVDSQVTMMFWYRQQPGQSLTLIATANQGSEATYESGFVIDKFPISRPNLTFSTLTVSNMSPEDSSIYLCSAKQEIEAFFGQGTRLTVV.

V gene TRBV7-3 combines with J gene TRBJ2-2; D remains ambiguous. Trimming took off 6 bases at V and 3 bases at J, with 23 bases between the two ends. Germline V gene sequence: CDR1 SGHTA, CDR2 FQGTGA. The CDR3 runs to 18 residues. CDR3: CASSLYTRWKADTGELFF. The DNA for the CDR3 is TGTGCCAGCAGTCTATATACAAGGTGGAAGGCGGACACCGGGGAGCTGTTTTTT.

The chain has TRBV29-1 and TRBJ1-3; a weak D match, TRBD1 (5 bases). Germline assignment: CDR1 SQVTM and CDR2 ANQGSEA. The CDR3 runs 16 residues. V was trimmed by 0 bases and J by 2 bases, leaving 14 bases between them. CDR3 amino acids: CSVEDRRQGAGNTIYF. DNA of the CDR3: TGCAGCGTTGAAGATAGGCGTCAGGGAGCTGGAAACACCATATATTTT. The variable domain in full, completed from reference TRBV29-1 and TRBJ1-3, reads SAVISQKPSRDICQRGTSLTIQCQVDSQVTMMFWYRQQPGQSLTLIATANQGSEATYESGFVIDKFPISRPNLTFSTLTVSNMSPEDSSIYLCSVEDRRQGAGNTIYFGEGSWLTVV.

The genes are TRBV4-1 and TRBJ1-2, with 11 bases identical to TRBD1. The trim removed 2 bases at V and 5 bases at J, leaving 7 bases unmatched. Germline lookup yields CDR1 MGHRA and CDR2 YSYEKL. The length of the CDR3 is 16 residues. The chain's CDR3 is CASSQTPGTGGYGYTF. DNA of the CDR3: TGCGCCAGCAGCCAAACCCCAGGGACAGGGGGGTATGGCTACACCTTC.

The CDR3 sequence: CSVSTIFSYEQYF. CDR3 bases: TGCAGCGTCTCGACCATCTTCTCCTACGAGCAGTACTTC. The chain links TRBV29-1 to TRBJ2-7; no definite D call. This CDR3 contains 13 residues. V was cut by 6 bases and J by 0 bases, with 12 bases left in between. Germline values: CDR1 SQVTM, CDR2 ANQGSEA.

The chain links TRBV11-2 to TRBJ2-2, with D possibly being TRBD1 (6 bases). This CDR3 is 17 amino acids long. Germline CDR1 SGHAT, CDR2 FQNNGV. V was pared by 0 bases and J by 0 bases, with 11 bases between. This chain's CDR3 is CASSLEVTGPNTGELFF. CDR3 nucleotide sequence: TGTGCCAGCAGCTTAGAAGTGACAGGCCCGAACACCGGGGAGCTGTTTTTT.

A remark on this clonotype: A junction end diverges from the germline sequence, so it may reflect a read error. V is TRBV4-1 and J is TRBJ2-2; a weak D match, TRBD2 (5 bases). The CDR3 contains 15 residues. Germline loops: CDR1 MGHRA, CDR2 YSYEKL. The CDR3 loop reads CASSQVGRGPGEMFF. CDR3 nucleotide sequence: TGCGCCAGCAGCCAAGTAGGCCGGGGTCCCGGGGAGATGTTTTTT.

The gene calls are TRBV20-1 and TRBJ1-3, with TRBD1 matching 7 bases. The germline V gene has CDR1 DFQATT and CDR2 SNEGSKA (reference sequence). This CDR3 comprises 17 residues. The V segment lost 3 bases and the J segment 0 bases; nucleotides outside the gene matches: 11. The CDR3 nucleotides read TGCAGTGCTAGGGAAAACTACCGGGACAGCTCTGGAAACACCATATATTTT. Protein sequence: CSARENYRDSSGNTIYF.

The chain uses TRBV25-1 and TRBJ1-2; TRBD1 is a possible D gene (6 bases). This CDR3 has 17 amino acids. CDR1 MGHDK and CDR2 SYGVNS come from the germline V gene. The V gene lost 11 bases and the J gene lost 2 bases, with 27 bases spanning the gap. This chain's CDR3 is CAWSGKAGVGGNYGYTF. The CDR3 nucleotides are TGTGCCTGGAGTGGGAAGGCAGGGGTTGGGGGCAACTATGGCTACACCTTC.

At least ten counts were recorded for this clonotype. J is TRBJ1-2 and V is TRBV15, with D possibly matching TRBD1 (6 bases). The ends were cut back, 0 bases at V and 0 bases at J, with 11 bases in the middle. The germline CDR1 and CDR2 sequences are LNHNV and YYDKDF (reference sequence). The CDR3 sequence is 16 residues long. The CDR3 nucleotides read TGTGCCACCAGCAGAGAGGGAACAGGGCCTAACTATGGCTACACCTTC. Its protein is CATSREGTGPNYGYTF.

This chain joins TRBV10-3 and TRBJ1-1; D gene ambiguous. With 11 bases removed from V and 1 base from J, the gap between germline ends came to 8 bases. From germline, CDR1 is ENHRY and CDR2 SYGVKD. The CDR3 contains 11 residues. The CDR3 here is CASEENTEAFF. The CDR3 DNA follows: TGTGCCTCTGAGGAGAACACTGAAGCTTTCTTT.

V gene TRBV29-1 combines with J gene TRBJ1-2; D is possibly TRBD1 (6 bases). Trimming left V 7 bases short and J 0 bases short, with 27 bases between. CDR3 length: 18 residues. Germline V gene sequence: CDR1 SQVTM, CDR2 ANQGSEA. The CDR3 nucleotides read TGCAGCGCCCTTCGGGTTGAAGGTCACCGGGACACTAACTATGGCTACACCTTC. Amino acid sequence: CSALRVEGHRDTNYGYTF.